Listed below are T cell receptor beta chains from one sample, sequenced in a study of cytomegalovirus exposure and HLA in healthy donors. Here immunoSEQ multiplex PCR was the method, and the copy in TCRdb shows in-frame clones only, minus some. This sample has approximately 220,000 clones, with about 80% found just once. The sample taken for sequencing was PBMCs. These receptors originate from a man aged 35 to 55 in good health and CMV-seropositive. The CDR3 runs from the conserved cysteine through the conserved F or W. A D gene is named only where the DNA matches it firmly. Clone size is given for some rows only: seen once, a few or many times, or a class if the clone is expanded.

d_call: TRBD2
clone_size: NA
v_call: TRBV20-1
j_call: TRBJ2-1
cdr3_nt: TGCAGTGGCGGGAGGGGGAATGAGCAGTTCTTC
cdr3_aa: CSGGRGNEQFF

d_call: NA
clone_size: few
v_call: TRBV21-1
j_call: TRBJ2-7
cdr3_nt: TGTGCCAGCAGCAAAGTGGCTAGCGGGAAACAATCCTACGAGCAGTACTTC
cdr3_aa: CASSKVASGKQSYEQYF

d_call: NA
clone_size: NA
v_call: TRBV7-8
j_call: TRBJ1-1
cdr3_nt: TGTGCCAGCAGCTCCTGGGGGGTCCTGAACACTGAAGCTTTCTTT
cdr3_aa: CASSSWGVLNTEAFF

d_call: NA
clone_size: NA
v_call: TRBV6-5
j_call: TRBJ1-2
cdr3_nt: TGTGCCAGCAGTTACTCAAGCAGGGGCGGTGGCTACACCTTC
cdr3_aa: CASSYSSRGGGYTF

d_call: TRBD2
clone_size: NA
v_call: TRBV10-1
j_call: TRBJ2-1
cdr3_nt: TGCGCCAGCAGTTCGGGAGGCTACAATGAGCAGTTCTTC
cdr3_aa: CASSSGGYNEQFF

d_call: TRBD1
clone_size: NA
v_call: TRBV10-1
j_call: TRBJ2-5
cdr3_nt: TGCGCCAGCAGTGAGGCGACAGGGGGCATCGAGACCCAGTACTTC
cdr3_aa: CASSEATGGIETQYF

d_call: NA
clone_size: NA
v_call: TRBV6-5
j_call: TRBJ1-5
cdr3_nt: TGTGCCAGCAGTGCGACAGGTTCGGGACAGCCCCAGCATTTT
cdr3_aa: CASSATGSGQPQHF

d_call: NA
clone_size: NA
v_call: TRBV19
j_call: TRBJ2-6
cdr3_nt: TGTGCCAGTAAGGACAGCGGCCCCTCTGGGGCCAACGTCCTGACTTTC
cdr3_aa: CASKDSGPSGANVLTF

d_call: TRBD2
clone_size: NA
v_call: TRBV7-9
j_call: TRBJ2-6
cdr3_nt: TGTGCCAGCAGCCCTCCGGGGGGGACTGGGGCCAACGTCCTGACTTTC
cdr3_aa: CASSPPGGTGANVLTF

d_call: NA
clone_size: NA
v_call: TRBV19
j_call: TRBJ1-1
cdr3_nt: TGTGCCAGTAGTATCCCCGCAGGGGTAAGGACTGAAGCTTTCTTT
cdr3_aa: CASSIPAGVRTEAFF

d_call: TRBD1
clone_size: NA
v_call: TRBV27
j_call: TRBJ1-4
cdr3_nt: TGTGCCAGCAGTCCCGGACAGGAGAATGAAAAACTGTTTTTT
cdr3_aa: CASSPGQENEKLFF

d_call: TRBD1
clone_size: NA
v_call: TRBV15
j_call: TRBJ1-1
cdr3_nt: TGTGCCACCAGCAGAGGGGACAGTACCCCTGAAGCTTTCTTT
cdr3_aa: CATSRGDSTPEAFF

d_call: NA
clone_size: NA
v_call: TRBV2
j_call: TRBJ2-2
cdr3_nt: TGTGCCAGCAGGGTCCAGGGGACCGGGGAGCTGTTTTTT
cdr3_aa: CASRVQGTGELFF

d_call: TRBD1
clone_size: NA
v_call: TRBV2
j_call: TRBJ2-2
cdr3_nt: TGTGCCAGCAGGCCTCAGGGGGCGGGCACCGGGGAGCTGTTTTTT
cdr3_aa: CASRPQGAGTGELFF

d_call: TRBD1
clone_size: NA
v_call: TRBV5-1
j_call: TRBJ2-7
cdr3_nt: TGCGCCAGCAGCTTAGGGACAGCAGCCTACGAGCAGTACTTC
cdr3_aa: CASSLGTAAYEQYF

d_call: TRBD1
clone_size: once
v_call: TRBV10-3
j_call: TRBJ1-5
cdr3_nt: TGTGCCATCAGTATGCAGGGGGGTCAGCCCCAGCATTTT
cdr3_aa: CAISMQGGQPQHF

d_call: NA
clone_size: NA
v_call: TRBV7-2
j_call: TRBJ2-1
cdr3_nt: TGTGCCAGCAGCTTAGTTGGGGGCTTGCAGTTCTTC
cdr3_aa: CASSLVGGLQFF

d_call: TRBD1
clone_size: NA
v_call: TRBV7-6
j_call: TRBJ1-2
cdr3_nt: TGTGCCAGCAGCACCCGACAGGGATCAGGCTACACCTTC
cdr3_aa: CASSTRQGSGYTF

d_call: NA
clone_size: NA
v_call: TRBV30
j_call: TRBJ1-1
cdr3_nt: TGTGCCTGGATAACAGGGCAGGACACTGAAGCTTTCTTT
cdr3_aa: CAWITGQDTEAFF

d_call: TRBD2
clone_size: NA
v_call: TRBV27
j_call: TRBJ2-7
cdr3_nt: TGTGCCAGCAGTTATTCTAGCGGGTCCTACGAGCAGTACTTC
cdr3_aa: CASSYSSGSYEQYF

d_call: TRBD2
clone_size: NA
v_call: TRBV6-5
j_call: TRBJ2-7
cdr3_nt: TGTGCCAGCAGTACTAGCGGCGGGGGGCTCGAGCAGTACTTC
cdr3_aa: CASSTSGGGLEQYF

d_call: NA
clone_size: NA
v_call: TRBV6-5
j_call: TRBJ1-5
cdr3_nt: TGTGCCAGCAGACCCGACAGTATCAATCAGCCCCAGCATTTT
cdr3_aa: CASRPDSINQPQHF

d_call: TRBD2
clone_size: NA
v_call: TRBV13
j_call: TRBJ2-3
cdr3_nt: TGTGCCAGCAGAAATGGACTAGCGGGCACAGATACGCAGTATTTT
cdr3_aa: CASRNGLAGTDTQYF

d_call: NA
clone_size: NA
v_call: TRBV4-1
j_call: TRBJ1-2
cdr3_nt: TGCGCCAGCAGCCAAGACGGACTGAACTATGGCTACACCTTC
cdr3_aa: CASSQDGLNYGYTF

d_call: NA
clone_size: few
v_call: TRBV27
j_call: TRBJ1-1
cdr3_nt: TGTGCCAGCAGTTTAGGAGGGAGCACTGAAGCTTTCTTT
cdr3_aa: CASSLGGSTEAFF

d_call: NA
clone_size: NA
v_call: TRBV5-1
j_call: TRBJ2-7
cdr3_nt: TGCGCCAGCAGCTTGGGGGCAGGATACGAGCAGCACTTC
cdr3_aa: CASSLGAGYEQHF

d_call: NA
clone_size: NA
v_call: TRBV19
j_call: TRBJ1-2
cdr3_nt: TGTGCCAGTAGGAGTGGACCCCAGACAGGTGGCTACACCTTC
cdr3_aa: CASRSGPQTGGYTF

d_call: NA
clone_size: once
v_call: TRBV29-1
j_call: TRBJ2-3
cdr3_nt: TGCAGCGTTGAAGATCCACGCAGGGCACATACGCAGTATTTT
cdr3_aa: CSVEDPRRAHTQYF

d_call: TRBD2
clone_size: NA
v_call: TRBV10-3
j_call: TRBJ2-1
cdr3_nt: TGTGCCATCAGCGGGACTATAGATGAGCAGTTCTTC
cdr3_aa: CAISGTIDEQFF

d_call: TRBD1
clone_size: NA
v_call: TRBV6-6
j_call: TRBJ1-2
cdr3_nt: TGTGCCAGCAGTTACCACCATGGACAGGGCTCGAAGGGATTC
cdr3_aa: CASSYHHGQGSKGF

d_call: NA
clone_size: NA
v_call: TRBV28
j_call: TRBJ1-2
cdr3_nt: TGTGCCAGCAGACCCGCGGGGGCTGATGGCTACACCTTC
cdr3_aa: CASRPAGADGYTF

d_call: NA
clone_size: NA
v_call: TRBV5-1
j_call: TRBJ2-1
cdr3_nt: TGCGCCAGCAGCTTCCAGGGTGACAATGAGCAGTTCTTC
cdr3_aa: CASSFQGDNEQFF

d_call: TRBD1
clone_size: NA
v_call: TRBV27
j_call: TRBJ1-2
cdr3_nt: TGTGCCAGCAGTCCCCACCCGGGAGGGGGCGCCGACTATGGCTACACCTTC
cdr3_aa: CASSPHPGGGADYGYTF

d_call: NA
clone_size: NA
v_call: TRBV6-1
j_call: TRBJ1-5
cdr3_nt: TGTGCCAGCAGAAAGGGGGGCAATCAGCCCCAGCATTTT
cdr3_aa: CASRKGGNQPQHF

d_call: TRBD2
clone_size: NA
v_call: TRBV11-2
j_call: TRBJ2-7
cdr3_nt: TGTGCCAGCAGCAGTGGACTAGCGGGTTTCTACGAGCAGTACTTC
cdr3_aa: CASSSGLAGFYEQYF

d_call: TRBD2
clone_size: once
v_call: TRBV7-9
j_call: TRBJ2-1
cdr3_nt: TGTGCCAGCAGCTTGGGTAGCGGGATCAACAATGAGCAGTTCTTC
cdr3_aa: CASSLGSGINNEQFF

d_call: NA
clone_size: NA
v_call: TRBV6-5
j_call: TRBJ1-1
cdr3_nt: TGTGCCAGCAGCGACCCAACAGGGTACACTGAAGCTTTCTTT
cdr3_aa: CASSDPTGYTEAFF

d_call: NA
clone_size: NA
v_call: TRBV5-6
j_call: TRBJ1-5
cdr3_nt: TGTGCCAGCAGCTGGCTGGATCAGCCCCAGCATTTT
cdr3_aa: CASSWLDQPQHF

d_call: NA
clone_size: NA
v_call: TRBV11-3
j_call: TRBJ2-5
cdr3_nt: TGTGCCAGCAGCTTACAGGGGAATTCGGAGACCCAGTACTTC
cdr3_aa: CASSLQGNSETQYF

d_call: TRBD1
clone_size: NA
v_call: TRBV9
j_call: TRBJ1-1
cdr3_nt: TGTGCCAGCAGCCCTGGACAGGGGAACACTGAAGCTTTCTTT
cdr3_aa: CASSPGQGNTEAFF

d_call: NA
clone_size: NA
v_call: TRBV9
j_call: TRBJ2-6
cdr3_nt: TGTGCCAGCAGCCTCCAGGGTGGGGCCAACGTCCTGACTTTC
cdr3_aa: CASSLQGGANVLTF

d_call: NA
clone_size: medium-sized
v_call: TRBV7-9
j_call: TRBJ2-2
cdr3_nt: TGTGCCAGCAGCCCCACGAGGGCAGGATACACCGGGGAGCTGTTTTTT
cdr3_aa: CASSPTRAGYTGELFF

d_call: NA
clone_size: NA
v_call: TRBV27
j_call: TRBJ2-1
cdr3_nt: TGTGCCAGCAGTCCCCCGTATTGGTGGGAGAAGAGGGAGCAGTTCTTC
cdr3_aa: CASSPPYWWEKREQFF

d_call: NA
clone_size: NA
v_call: TRBV30
j_call: TRBJ2-4
cdr3_nt: TGTGCCTGGAGGGAGGAAAACATTCAGTACTTC
cdr3_aa: CAWREENIQYF

d_call: NA
clone_size: NA
v_call: TRBV9
j_call: TRBJ2-1
cdr3_nt: TGTGCCAGCAGCGTACGAGGGAGCGACCATTACAATGAGCAGTTCTTC
cdr3_aa: CASSVRGSDHYNEQFF

d_call: TRBD1
clone_size: few
v_call: TRBV19
j_call: TRBJ1-1
cdr3_nt: TGTGCCAGTAGTATGGTACCGACAGGGGGCACTGAAGCTTTCTTT
cdr3_aa: CASSMVPTGGTEAFF

d_call: NA
clone_size: once
v_call: TRBV5-1
j_call: TRBJ1-1
cdr3_nt: TGCGCCAGCAGCCCGACAGGAGCCACTGAAGCTTTCTTT
cdr3_aa: CASSPTGATEAFF

d_call: TRBD1
clone_size: NA
v_call: TRBV19
j_call: TRBJ1-2
cdr3_nt: TGTGCCAGTAGTCTTGTTAGACAGGGAGCTTGGTATGGCTACACCTTC
cdr3_aa: CASSLVRQGAWYGYTF

d_call: TRBD1
clone_size: NA
v_call: TRBV2
j_call: TRBJ2-3
cdr3_nt: TGTGCCAGCAGTAGGGACAGGGGAAGGACAGATACGCAGTATTTT
cdr3_aa: CASSRDRGRTDTQYF

d_call: NA
clone_size: NA
v_call: TRBV4-1
j_call: TRBJ1-1
cdr3_nt: TGCGCCAGCAGCCAAGATGTAGAGCACACTGAAGCTTTCTTT
cdr3_aa: CASSQDVEHTEAFF

d_call: NA
clone_size: NA
v_call: TRBV19
j_call: TRBJ2-7
cdr3_nt: TGTGCCAGTAGTACCCCCCCCGACGGTACGGGCGAGCAGTACTTC
cdr3_aa: CASSTPPDGTGEQYF

d_call: TRBD2
clone_size: NA
v_call: TRBV2
j_call: TRBJ2-1
cdr3_nt: TGTGCCAGTACGGGGACTAGCGGGGCCTACAATGAGCAGTTCTTC
cdr3_aa: CASTGTSGAYNEQFF

d_call: NA
clone_size: NA
v_call: TRBV15
j_call: TRBJ2-5
cdr3_nt: TGTGCCACGTCCGCAGGGGAGACCCAGTACTTC
cdr3_aa: CATSAGETQYF

d_call: NA
clone_size: few
v_call: TRBV11-3
j_call: TRBJ2-5
cdr3_nt: TGTGCCAGCAGCAGAAGACAGGAAGTGGGGGAGACCCAGTACTTC
cdr3_aa: CASSRRQEVGETQYF

d_call: NA
clone_size: NA
v_call: TRBV5-4
j_call: TRBJ2-7
cdr3_nt: TGTGCCAGCAGCTTGGGGACAGAACCTTACGAGCAGTACTTC
cdr3_aa: CASSLGTEPYEQYF

d_call: NA
clone_size: few
v_call: TRBV29-1
j_call: TRBJ2-7
cdr3_nt: TGCAGCGTTGAAGCGGGGGTTTCGCCCTACGAGCAGTACTTC
cdr3_aa: CSVEAGVSPYEQYF

d_call: TRBD1
clone_size: NA
v_call: TRBV4-1
j_call: TRBJ1-5
cdr3_nt: TGCGCCAGCAGCCAAGGCCACCTCTGGACAGGGAAAAATAGCAATCAGCCCCAGCATTTT
cdr3_aa: CASSQGHLWTGKNSNQPQHF

d_call: TRBD2
clone_size: NA
v_call: TRBV9
j_call: TRBJ2-7
cdr3_nt: TGTGCCAGCAGCGTAGATACCCAGACTAGCTTACACGAGCAGTACTTC
cdr3_aa: CASSVDTQTSLHEQYF

d_call: NA
clone_size: NA
v_call: TRBV5-1
j_call: TRBJ1-1
cdr3_nt: TGCGCCAGCAGCTTCCGGGAGCTCACAAACACTGAAGCTTTCTTT
cdr3_aa: CASSFRELTNTEAFF

d_call: NA
clone_size: NA
v_call: TRBV27
j_call: TRBJ1-6
cdr3_nt: TGTGCAATAATCCCCGGTAATTCACCCCTCCACTTT
cdr3_aa: CAIIPGNSPLHF